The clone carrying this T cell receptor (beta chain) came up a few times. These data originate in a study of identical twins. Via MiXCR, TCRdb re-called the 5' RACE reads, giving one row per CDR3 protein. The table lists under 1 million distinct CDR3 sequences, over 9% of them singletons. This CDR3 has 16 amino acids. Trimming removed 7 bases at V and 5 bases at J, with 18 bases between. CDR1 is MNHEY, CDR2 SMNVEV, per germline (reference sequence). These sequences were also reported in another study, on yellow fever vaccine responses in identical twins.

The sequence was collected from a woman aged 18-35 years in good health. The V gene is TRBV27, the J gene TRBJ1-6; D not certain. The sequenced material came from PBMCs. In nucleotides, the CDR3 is TGTGCCAGCATGATACTCGGTACCAAGAATAATTCACCCCTCCACTTT. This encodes CASMILGTKNNSPLHF.